These T cell receptor beta chains were read from a single sample in a study of blood T cell repertoires in COVID-19. Assay: immunoSEQ multiplex PCR; the TCRdb copy retains only in-frame clones and omits some. The sample has fewer than 200,000 clones; roughly 82% are singletons. The sample consisted of peripheral blood. Receptor source: a woman aged 60 to 75 with COVID-19, enrolled during active disease. CDR3s leave out the opening cysteine and the closing phenylalanine or tryptophan. The size field is filled for only some rows; it gives once, few, many or a size class.

TRBJ1-5,once,TRBV10-2,ASSEWSGPGNQPQH
TRBJ2-4,NA,TRBV10-3,AISESTRVGQGARGWNIQY
TRBJ1-2,few,TRBV3-1/TRBV3-2,ASSQDQGDYGYT
TRBJ1-2,NA,TRBV13,ASSLRDRYGYT
TRBJ2-3,NA,TRBV10-3,AISLAGGSTDTQY
TRBJ1-1,NA,TRBV5-1,ASSLVGLETEAF
TRBJ1-4,NA,TRBV6-5,ASSPQGVNEKLF
TRBJ2-3,NA,TRBV30,AWRGGGTDTQY
TRBJ1-2,NA,TRBV2,ASSERGPNYGYT
TRBJ1-1,few,TRBV28,ASSFSRRNTEAF
TRBJ2-5,NA,TRBV7-2,ASSLGGATKETQY
TRBJ2-5,few,TRBV4-3,ASSQAHREETQY
TRBJ2-1,NA,TRBV18,ASSPLYTPSGNEQF
TRBJ2-2,many,TRBV6-4,ASSGTSGSTGELF
TRBJ1-1,NA,TRBV13,ASSRTGLNTEAF
TRBJ1-5,NA,TRBV11-3,ASSCRRWARNQPQH
TRBJ2-5,NA,TRBV27,ASSLDGHSQETQY
TRBJ2-2,many,TRBV6-4,ASSDSGTRNTGELF
TRBJ1-4,NA,TRBV10-3,AISETGQGSPNEKLF
TRBJ1-6,NA,TRBV27,ASSLRGPLH
TRBJ1-1,NA,TRBV9,ASSVVGGENTEAF
TRBJ1-5,NA,TRBV9,ASSVETGQPQH
TRBJ1-1,NA,TRBV7-2,ASSRDSWTEAF
TRBJ2-1,NA,TRBV28,ASSSPGTVYNEQF
TRBJ2-2,NA,TRBV19,ASSPGLAGGTGELF
TRBJ2-1,NA,TRBV7-2,ASSLDSYNEQF